Each of the 26 T cell receptor beta chains below was sequenced from the same sample in a study of vaccination and CD4 T cells after COVID-19. Treatment of the sample: approximately 9-day PBMC culture with coronavirus spike peptide pools or control peptides (ViraFEST assay). Sequencing of the DNA from cultured CD4+ T cells was carried out with the Oncomine TCR Beta short-read assay. TCRdb reprocessed the PCR reads via MiXCR and lists one record per CDR3 protein. Among more than 10,000 distinct CDR3 sequences listed, 45% to 50% were seen once. No antigen has been assigned to these receptors. Material for sequencing was CD4+ T cells from blood, cultured in vitro. The source is a human donor who had recovered from COVID-19.

V is TRBV7-2 and J is TRBJ2-1, with 14 bases that match TRBD2. CDR3 length: 17 amino acids. V lost 1 base and J lost 6; bases outside the gene matches: 5. Germline V gene sequence: CDR1 SGHTA, CDR2 FQGNSA. The CDR3 loop reads CASSLGTSGGIINEQFF. CDR3 sequence (DNA): TGTGCCAGCAGCTTAGGGACTAGCGGGGGGATCATCAATGAGCAGTTCTTC.

This clonotype was counted only a few times. This rearrangement joins TRBV6-1 to TRBJ1-5, with D unresolved. This CDR3 has 13 amino acids. Germline lookup yields CDR1 MNHNS and CDR2 SASEGT. Trimming shortened V by 2 bases and J by 5 bases, and 7 bases separated the two germline ends. CDR3 in amino acids: CASSEREYQPQHF. In DNA, the CDR3 is TGTGCCAGCAGTGAAAGGGAATATCAGCCCCAGCATTTT.

This chain uses TRBV3-1 with TRBJ2-5; TRBD2 is a possible D gene (5 bases). Germline-derived CDR1 and CDR2 are LGHDT and YNNKEL (reference sequence). Deletions cut 3 bases from V and 5 bases from J, with 22 bases between. The CDR3 covers 17 residues. The CDR3 region is CASSQDQSGPKGETQYF. In DNA form, the CDR3 reads TGTGCCAGCAGCCAGGACCAGAGCGGACCGAAAGGGGAGACCCAGTACTTC.

V usage is TRBV5-4 and J usage is TRBJ1-6; D is unclear. This CDR3 is built from 15 residues. CDR1 SGHNT and CDR2 YYREEE come from the germline V gene (reference sequence). The germline V and J ends were trimmed by 0 bases and 4 bases, with 8 bases remaining between them. The CDR3 loop reads CASSLVTDYNSPLHF. The CDR3, as DNA: TGTGCCAGCAGCTTGGTTACAGATTATAATTCACCCCTCCACTTT.

V and J are TRBV11-2 and TRBJ2-1; weak D call: TRBD1 (6 bases). Germline V gene lookup returns CDR1 SGHAT and CDR2 FQNNGV. The CDR3 consists of 13 residues. The V end was cut by 3 bases, the J end by 9 bases, with 12 bases between. The CDR3 bases are TGTGCCAGCAGCTTGACTTCAGGGGTTGAGCAGTTCTTC. This gives the protein CASSLTSGVEQFF.

The V call is TRBV4-2, the J call TRBJ1-2, with a possible D match to TRBD1 (5 bases). The V end lost 1 base, the J end lost 4 bases, and 13 bases lay between the germline ends. This CDR3 spans 15 amino acids. Germline loops: CDR1 LGHNA, CDR2 YNFKEQ. CDR3 in DNA: TGTGCCAGCAGCCAAGTCAGTCAGGGAAGCTATGGCTACACCTTC. Encoded protein: CASSQVSQGSYGYTF.

The chain recombines TRBV6-5 with TRBJ2-7; D is unresolved. CDR3 size: 14 residues. CDR1 and CDR2 (germline): MNHEY, SVGAGI. The ends were cut back, 4 bases at V and 3 bases at J, with 13 bases in the middle. In DNA, the CDR3 is TGTGCCAGCAGTTTGTCAACCGCGGTCTACGAGCAGTACTTC. This sequence encodes CASSLSTAVYEQYF.

The rearrangement uses TRBV2 and TRBJ2-5; D perhaps matches TRBD1 (5 bases). The CDR3 contains 12 residues. Germline CDR1 reads SNHLY; CDR2 reads FYNNEI. The V and J ends lost 6 bases and 4 bases respectively, with 9 bases between them. Here the CDR3 DNA reads TGTGCCAGCAGGGCAGGGCTAGAGACCCAGTACTTC. It encodes CASRAGLETQYF. The variable domain in full, completed from reference TRBV2 and TRBJ2-5, reads EPEVTQTPSHQVTQMGQEVILRCVPISNHLYFYWYRQILGQKVEFLVSFYNNEISEKSEIFDDQFSVERPDGSNFTLKIRSTKLEDSAMYFCASRAGLETQYFGPGTRLLVL.

This clonotype was observed a few times. V is TRBV12-3 or TRBV12-4 and J is TRBJ1-5; D gene ambiguous. The CDR3 spans 13 residues. Trimming took off 4 bases at V and 7 bases at J, with 11 bases between the two ends. CDR3 in amino acids: CASSSTSGQPQHF. Here the CDR3 DNA reads TGTGCCAGCAGTTCAACATCGGGGCAGCCCCAGCATTTT.

This clonotype showed up just a few times. J is TRBJ1-2 and V is TRBV7-9, with 10 bases fitting TRBD1. Per the germline V gene, CDR1 is SEHNR and CDR2 is FQNEAQ (reference sequence). This CDR3 spans 14 amino acids. Germline trimming cut 5 bases from V and 8 bases from J; bases unmatched to any gene: 8. CDR3 bases: TGTGCCAGCAGCGGGTCAGGGACAGGGGTCGGCTACACCTTC. It is translated as CASSGSGTGVGYTF.

This clonotype has a handful of counts. The CDR3, as DNA: TGTGCCAGCAGTCCTCACGGCACAGATACGCAGTATTTT. This gives the protein CASSPHGTDTQYF. V is TRBV11-3 and J is TRBJ2-3; D gene unclear. CDR3 length: 13 amino acids. Germline values: CDR1 SGHNT, CDR2 YENEEA. Trimming pared 6 bases from V and 1 base from J, leaving 8 bases between.

CDR3 bases: TGTGCCAGCAGCTTAGCGTTAGGGGAGACCCAGTACTTC. Residues: CASSLALGETQYF. The V gene is TRBV7-6, the J gene TRBJ2-5; D not certain. CDR1 and CDR2 (germline): SGHVS, FNYEAQ. The CDR3 runs 13 residues. V lost 0 bases and J lost 5, with 7 bases in between.

The chain links TRBV20-1 to TRBJ1-5; D unclear. The ends were cut back, 2 bases at V and 4 bases at J, with 12 bases in the middle. This CDR3 is built from 14 residues. Germline CDR1 DFQATT, CDR2 SNEGSKA (reference sequence). Written as DNA, the CDR3 is TGCAGTGCTAGATCGGGCTTTGGGAATCAGCCCCAGCATTTT. Translated: CSARSGFGNQPQHF.

In its sample, this clonotype was seen once. The gene calls are TRBV7-2 and TRBJ2-1; D call uncertain. The germline V gene has CDR1 SGHTA and CDR2 FQGNSA. Trimming shortened V by 5 bases and J by 10 bases, and 36 bases separated the two germline ends. CDR3 length: 20 residues. The CDR3: CASSPKSLPSLWNNELEQFF. The DNA for the CDR3 is TGTGCCAGCAGCCCGAAAAGCCTCCCCTCTTTGTGGAACAATGAGTTAGAGCAGTTCTTC.

The chain uses TRBV24-1 and TRBJ2-1, with D possibly matching TRBD2 (5 bases). Deletions cut 1 base from V and 6 bases from J, with 15 bases between. Germline loops: CDR1 KGHDR, CDR2 SFDVKD. The length of the CDR3 is 16 residues. DNA of the CDR3: TGTGCCACCAGTGATTTTAGCCGGACCCGGGGCAATGAGCAGTTCTTC. It is translated as CATSDFSRTRGNEQFF.

The chain joins TRBV20-1 to TRBJ2-4; D may match TRBD1 or TRBD2 (5 bases each). The V gene's germline CDR1 is DFQATT and CDR2 SNEGSKA (reference sequence). The CDR3 runs to 17 residues. V lost 3 bases and J lost 1, with 19 bases in between. The CDR3 DNA is TGCAGTGCTAGTACCGGGGCCTCCCTTGGGGCCAAAAACATTCAGTACTTC. Encoded protein: CSASTGASLGAKNIQYF.

This clonotype was detected a few times. This chain links TRBV7-9 with TRBJ2-1, with 7 bases identical to TRBD2. Per germline, CDR1 SEHNR and CDR2 FQNEAQ (reference sequence). V lost 3 bases and J lost 2; bases outside the gene matches: 1. There are 14 residues in the CDR3. The CDR3 here is CASSLREPYNEQFF. CDR3 bases: TGTGCCAGCAGCTTGCGGGAGCCCTACAATGAGCAGTTCTTC.

This sequence joins TRBV20-1 and TRBJ2-5; D may correspond to TRBD1 or TRBD2 (5 bases each). This CDR3 region has 15 residues. Trimming took 0 bases from V and 3 from J, leaving 14 bases between them. Germline assignment: CDR1 DFQATT and CDR2 SNEGSKA (reference sequence). Here the CDR3 reads CSARDTTRGKETQYF. The CDR3 nucleotides read TGCAGTGCTAGAGATACTACCCGGGGCAAAGAGACCCAGTACTTC.

The chain is built from TRBV20-1 and TRBJ2-1; maybe TRBD2 (6 bases). Per the germline V gene, CDR1 is DFQATT and CDR2 is SNEGSKA (reference sequence). The CDR3 has 15 amino acids. Trimming took off 0 bases at V and 5 bases at J, with 14 bases between the two ends. The CDR3 loop is CSARDPGESHNEQFF. CDR3 DNA: TGCAGTGCTAGAGATCCGGGGGAGTCCCACAATGAGCAGTTCTTC.

In this sample, this clonotype turned up once. Written as DNA, the CDR3 is TGTGCCAGCAGCCGTACAGGGACGAAAATCTACGAGCAGTACTTC. Translating it yields CASSRTGTKIYEQYF. The chain couples TRBV11-2 to TRBJ2-7; D is perhaps TRBD1 (6 bases). CDR1 SGHAT and CDR2 FQNNGV come from the germline V gene. V was trimmed by 5 bases and J by 3 bases, leaving 17 bases between them. This CDR3 region has 15 residues.

This clonotype was seen a few times. The V gene is TRBV5-1, the J gene TRBJ2-5; 9 positions match TRBD2. The CDR3 is made up of 17 amino acids. J lost 2 bases, V lost 6 bases, and 14 bases had no gene match. CDR1 and CDR2 (germline): SGHRS, YFSETQ. The CDR3 is CASTPGGGLAGQETQYF. DNA of the CDR3: TGCGCCAGCACCCCCGGAGGAGGGCTAGCGGGACAAGAGACCCAGTACTTC.

As DNA, the CDR3 is TGTGCCAGCAGCCCAGCCCTAGGGCCGTCCTATAATTCACCCCTCCACTTT. This encodes CASSPALGPSYNSPLHF. The chain links TRBV28 to TRBJ1-6; D not certain. Trimming cost V 6 bases and J 1 base, with 16 bases left between them. The CDR3 runs to 17 residues. Germline values: CDR1 MDHEN, CDR2 SYDVKM.

In its sample, this clonotype was seen a few times. The J gene is TRBJ1-2, the V gene TRBV29-1; D call uncertain. CDR1 is SQVTM, CDR2 ANQGSEA, per germline. There are 13 residues in the CDR3. V was shortened by 3 bases and J by 3 bases, with 11 bases between the two germline ends. The CDR3 bases are TGCAGCGTTGATCCGTTAATGGACTATGGCTACACCTTC. Translated, it gives CSVDPLMDYGYTF.

There are a few counts of this clonotype. This chain joins TRBV2 and TRBJ2-6; 7 bases line up with TRBD1. V was clipped by 2 bases and J by 3 bases; unmatched bases: 10. CDR3 length: 18 residues. Per the germline V gene, CDR1 is SNHLY and CDR2 is FYNNEI. The CDR3 bases are TGTGCCAGCAGTGAACAAGGGGGCCGCGTTTTTGGGGCCAACGTCCTGACTTTC. Translating gives CASSEQGGRVFGANVLTF.

This clonotype was observed a handful of times. This sequence joins TRBV20-1 and TRBJ2-1; 8 bases are a match to TRBD2. Germline V gene lookup returns CDR1 DFQATT and CDR2 SNEGSKA (reference sequence). The CDR3 totals 13 residues. J lost 2 bases, V lost 5 bases, and 2 bases had no gene match. Written as DNA, the CDR3 is TGCAGTGCTTTCGGGAGGGCCTACAATGAGCAGTTCTTC. This translates into CSAFGRAYNEQFF.

This clonotype was recorded a few times. The chain has TRBV7-8 and TRBJ1-1; D perhaps matches TRBD1 (5 bases). CDR1 SGHVS and CDR2 FQNEAQ come from the germline V gene. Trimming took off 3 bases at V and 5 bases at J, with 19 bases between the two ends. The CDR3 covers 16 residues. CDR3 residues: CASSLQISGFRTEAFF. The CDR3 DNA is TGTGCCAGCAGCTTGCAAATTTCAGGGTTCAGGACTGAAGCTTTCTTT.